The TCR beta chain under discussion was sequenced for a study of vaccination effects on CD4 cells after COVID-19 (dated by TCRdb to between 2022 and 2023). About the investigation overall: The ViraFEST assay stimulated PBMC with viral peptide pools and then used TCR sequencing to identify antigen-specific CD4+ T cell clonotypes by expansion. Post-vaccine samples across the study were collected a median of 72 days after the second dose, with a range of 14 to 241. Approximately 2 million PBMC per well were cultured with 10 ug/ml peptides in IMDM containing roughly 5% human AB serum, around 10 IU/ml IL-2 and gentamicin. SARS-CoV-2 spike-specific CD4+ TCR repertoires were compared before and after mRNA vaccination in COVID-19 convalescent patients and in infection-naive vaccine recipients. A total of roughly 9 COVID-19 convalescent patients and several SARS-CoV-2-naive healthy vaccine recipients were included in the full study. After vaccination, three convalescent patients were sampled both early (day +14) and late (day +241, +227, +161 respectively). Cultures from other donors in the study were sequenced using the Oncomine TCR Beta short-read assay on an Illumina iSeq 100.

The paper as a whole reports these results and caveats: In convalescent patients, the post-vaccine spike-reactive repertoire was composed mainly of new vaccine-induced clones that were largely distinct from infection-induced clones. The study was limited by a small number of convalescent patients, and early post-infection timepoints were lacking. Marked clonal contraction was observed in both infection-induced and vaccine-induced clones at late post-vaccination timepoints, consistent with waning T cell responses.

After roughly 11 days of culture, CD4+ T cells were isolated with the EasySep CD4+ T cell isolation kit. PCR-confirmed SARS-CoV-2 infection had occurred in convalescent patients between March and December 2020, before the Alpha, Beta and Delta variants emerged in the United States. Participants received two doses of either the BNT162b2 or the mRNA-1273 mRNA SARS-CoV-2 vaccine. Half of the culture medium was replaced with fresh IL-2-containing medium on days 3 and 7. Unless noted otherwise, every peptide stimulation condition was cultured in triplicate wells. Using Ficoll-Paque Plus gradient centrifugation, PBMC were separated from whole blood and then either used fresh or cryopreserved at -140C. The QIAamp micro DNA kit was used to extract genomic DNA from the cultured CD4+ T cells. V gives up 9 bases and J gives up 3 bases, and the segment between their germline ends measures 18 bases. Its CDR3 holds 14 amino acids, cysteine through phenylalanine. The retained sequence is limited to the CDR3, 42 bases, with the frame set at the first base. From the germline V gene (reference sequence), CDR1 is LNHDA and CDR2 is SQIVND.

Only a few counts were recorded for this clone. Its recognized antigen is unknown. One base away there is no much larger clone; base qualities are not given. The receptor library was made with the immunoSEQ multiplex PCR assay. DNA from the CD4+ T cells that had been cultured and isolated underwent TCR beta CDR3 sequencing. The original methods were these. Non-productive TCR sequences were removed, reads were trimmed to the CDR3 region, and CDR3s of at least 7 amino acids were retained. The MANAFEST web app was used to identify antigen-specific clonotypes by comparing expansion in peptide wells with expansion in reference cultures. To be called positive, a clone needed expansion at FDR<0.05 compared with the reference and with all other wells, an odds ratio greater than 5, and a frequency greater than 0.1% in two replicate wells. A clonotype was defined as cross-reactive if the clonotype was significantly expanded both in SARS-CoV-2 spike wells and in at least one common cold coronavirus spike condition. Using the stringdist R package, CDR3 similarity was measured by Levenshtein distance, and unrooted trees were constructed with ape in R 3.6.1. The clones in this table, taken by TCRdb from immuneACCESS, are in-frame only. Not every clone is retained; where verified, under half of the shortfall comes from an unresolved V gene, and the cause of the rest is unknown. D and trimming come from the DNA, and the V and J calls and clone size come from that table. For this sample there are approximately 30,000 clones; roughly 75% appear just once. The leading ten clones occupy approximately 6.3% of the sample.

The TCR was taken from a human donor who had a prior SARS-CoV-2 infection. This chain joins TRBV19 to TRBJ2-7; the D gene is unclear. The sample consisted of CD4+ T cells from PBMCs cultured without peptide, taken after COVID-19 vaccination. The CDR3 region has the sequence CASRRRHPDYEQYF. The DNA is TGTGCCAGCCGGCGGAGACATCCAGACTACGAGCAGTACTTC.